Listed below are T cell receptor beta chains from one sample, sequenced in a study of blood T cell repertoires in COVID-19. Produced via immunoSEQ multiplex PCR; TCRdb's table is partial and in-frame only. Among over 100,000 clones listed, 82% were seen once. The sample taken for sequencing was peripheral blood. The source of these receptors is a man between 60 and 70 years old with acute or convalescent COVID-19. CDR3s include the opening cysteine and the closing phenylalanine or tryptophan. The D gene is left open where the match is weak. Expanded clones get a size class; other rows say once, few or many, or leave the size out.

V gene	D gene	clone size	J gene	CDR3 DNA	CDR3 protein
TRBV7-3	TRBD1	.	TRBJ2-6	TGTGCCAGCAGCTTAGAGGACAGGGCTGGGGCCAACGTCCTGACTTTC	CASSLEDRAGANVLTF
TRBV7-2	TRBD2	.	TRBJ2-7	TGTGCCAGCAGCTTAGGGCTAGCGGGGATCTCCTACGAGCAGTACTTC	CASSLGLAGISYEQYF
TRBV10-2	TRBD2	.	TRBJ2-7	TGCGCCAGCAGTGACCCAGGGACTAACTACGGCTACGAGCAGTACTTC	CASSDPGTNYGYEQYF
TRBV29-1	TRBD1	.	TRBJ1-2	TGCAGCGTTGACGGACAGGGGGCGACTAACTATGGCTACACCTTC	CSVDGQGATNYGYTF
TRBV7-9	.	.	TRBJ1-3	TGTGCCAGCAGCAAGAACAGGGATCTTGGAAACACCATATATTTT	CASSKNRDLGNTIYF
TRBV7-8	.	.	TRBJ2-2	TGTGCCAGCAGCTTAGAAACAGGTTACACCGGGGAGCTGTTTTTT	CASSLETGYTGELFF
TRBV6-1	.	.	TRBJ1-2	TGTGCCAGCAGTGAAACAGGGTACAGGGGCTACACCTTC	CASSETGYRGYTF
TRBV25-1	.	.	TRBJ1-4	TGTGCCAGCAGTGATGACAGCACGACTGAAAAACTGTTTTTT	CASSDDSTTEKLFF
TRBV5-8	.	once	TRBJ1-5	TGTGCCAGCAGCTTGCGACTGAGCACTTATAGCAATCAGCCCCAGCATTTT	CASSLRLSTYSNQPQHF
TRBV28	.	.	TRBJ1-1	TGTGCCAGCAGTTTATCCAGAAAGAGAGGTGAAGCTTTCTTT	CASSLSRKRGEAFF
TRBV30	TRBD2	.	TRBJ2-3	TGTGCCTGGAGTCCGGGACTAGCAACAGATACGCAGTATTTT	CAWSPGLATDTQYF
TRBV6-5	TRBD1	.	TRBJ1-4	TGTGCCAGCAGTTACTTATCCGGGACAGGGGGCGAAAAACTGTTTTTT	CASSYLSGTGGEKLFF
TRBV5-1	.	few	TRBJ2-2	TGCGCCAGCAGCTTGGATTTTAGAGTGAACACCGGGGAGCTGTTTTTT	CASSLDFRVNTGELFF
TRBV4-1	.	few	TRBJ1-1	TGCGCCAGCAGCCACCTCGGACAGAACACTGAAGCTTTCTTT	CASSHLGQNTEAFF
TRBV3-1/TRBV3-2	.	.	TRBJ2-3	TGTGCCAGCAGCCAAGCTGGGCCTAAAACAGATACGCAGTATTTT	CASSQAGPKTDTQYF
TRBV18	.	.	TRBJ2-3	TGTGCCAGCTCACCAGTGGGGCGGGAAGATACGCAGTATTTT	CASSPVGREDTQYF
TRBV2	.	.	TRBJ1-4	TGTGCCAGCAGCGAGGAGGCGGGGGGAGGGAATGAAAAACTGTTTTTT	CASSEEAGGGNEKLFF
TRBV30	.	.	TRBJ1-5	TGTGCCTGGAGTGTTGTTTTGGGGGGAAATGGGAATCAGCCCCAGCATTTT	CAWSVVLGGNGNQPQHF
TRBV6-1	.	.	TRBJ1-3	TGTGCCAGCAGTGAGTCAGGGCCAGGAAACACCATATATTTT	CASSESGPGNTIYF
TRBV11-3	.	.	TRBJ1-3	TGTGCCAGCAGCTTGGACTTCTTGAACACCATATATTTT	CASSLDFLNTIYF
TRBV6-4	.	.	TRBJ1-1	TGTGCCAGCAGTCAGAGGTACGGGGACACTGAAGCTTTCTTT	CASSQRYGDTEAFF
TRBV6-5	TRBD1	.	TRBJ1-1	TGTGCCAGCAGTAAGACAGGGGAGGGCACTGAAGCTTTCTTT	CASSKTGEGTEAFF
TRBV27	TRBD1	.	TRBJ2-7	TGTGCCAGCAGTCCGCGACAGGGGACCTACGAGCAGTACTTC	CASSPRQGTYEQYF
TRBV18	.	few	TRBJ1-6	TGTGCCAGCTCACCTACCGAACGGGGTTCACCCCTCCACTTT	CASSPTERGSPLHF
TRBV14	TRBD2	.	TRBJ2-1	TGTGCCAGCAGCCAAGTTAGCGGGTCCTACAATGAGCAGTTCTTC	CASSQVSGSYNEQFF
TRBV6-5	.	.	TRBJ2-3	TGTGCCAGCACGGTTACAGATACGCAGTATTTT	CASTVTDTQYF